These 18 T cell receptor beta chains originate from one sample sequenced in a study of CD8 T cells in Susac syndrome (dated by TCRdb to between 2018 and 2021). Libraries were prepared through the immunoSEQ multiplex PCR assay. RNA was extracted using the RNeasy kit, and roughly 0.45 to 1 microgram was reverse transcribed with random hexamers. Through fastp at Q25 and MiXCR, TCRdb rebuilt clones from the public reads, retaining in-frame beta chains. Each CDR3 protein appears once, grouped with its most common genes and DNA. In this sample the table shows about 140,000 distinct CDR3 sequences, about 95% of which occur a single time. Clones ranked in the top ten supply over 0.1% of the sample. The sample comprised CD4+ T cells from PBMCs. The receptors originated from a human donor with multiple sclerosis.

The chain is built from TRBV30 and TRBJ2-3; 8 nucleotides line up with TRBD1. This CDR3 has 15 residues. Per the germline V gene, CDR1 is GTSNPN and CDR2 is SVGIG (reference sequence). Germline trimming cut 3 bases from V and 1 base from J; bases unmatched to any gene: 6. CDR3: CAWSETGAGTDTQYF. The CDR3 DNA follows: TGTGCCTGGAGCGAGACAGGGGCCGGCACAGATACGCAGTATTTT.

V is TRBV30 and J is TRBJ1-1; 10 bases align to TRBD1. The V segment lost 3 bases and the J segment 1 base; nucleotides outside the gene matches: 8. This CDR3 contains 16 residues. In germline, CDR1 is GTSNPN, CDR2 SVGIG (reference sequence). Written as DNA, the CDR3 is TGTGCCTGGAGCGCGGACAGGGGGGCGGCGAACACTGAAGCTTTCTTT. The encoded protein is CAWSADRGAANTEAFF.

DNA of the CDR3: TGCAGTGCAGGGACCAAAAACATTCAGTACTTC. Protein sequence: CSAGTKNIQYF. V usage is TRBV20-1 and J usage is TRBJ2-4; no reliable D call. Between the trimmed V and J ends, which lost 6 bases and 2 bases, there was a span of 5 bases. The CDR3 length is 11 residues. Germline V lookup: CDR1 DFQATT, CDR2 SNEGSKA (reference sequence).

This clonotype was counted once. V and J are TRBV30 and TRBJ1-1; D not resolved. Trimming cost V 3 bases and J 7 bases, with 12 bases left between them. The CDR3 length is 12 residues. Germline values: CDR1 GTSNPN, CDR2 SVGIG (reference sequence). The CDR3 DNA reads TGTGCCTGGAGGGCTGGGCCTATTGAAGCTTTCTTT. This translates into CAWRAGPIEAFF.

This chain uses TRBV20-1 with TRBJ1-1; TRBD1 is a possible D gene (6 bases). Trimming removed 2 bases from V and 3 bases from J, with 13 bases in between. The CDR3 extends over 14 amino acids. Germline lookup yields CDR1 DFQATT and CDR2 SNEGSKA (reference sequence). CDR3 protein: CSARSGGLDTEAFF. CDR3 in DNA: TGCAGTGCTAGATCTGGGGGCCTCGACACTGAAGCTTTCTTT.

The V and J genes are TRBV5-1 and TRBJ2-1, with 8 bases that match TRBD2. Trimming removed 3 bases from V and 0 bases from J; junction bases left unmatched: 2. Germline V gives CDR1 SGHRS, CDR2 YFSETQ. CDR3 length equals 15 residues. The CDR3 loop is CASSSGGASYNEQFF. The CDR3 DNA follows: TGCGCCAGCAGCTCCGGGGGGGCCTCCTACAATGAGCAGTTCTTC.

V usage is TRBV7-2 and J usage is TRBJ2-3; TRBD2 aligns across 12 bases. This CDR3 is built from 17 residues. Germline V CDR1 and CDR2: SGHTA, FQGNSA. V shed 5 bases, J shed 5 bases, and the junction held 11 bases outside the gene matches. The CDR3 DNA follows: TGTGCCAGCAGCGGCGGCCTAGCGGGGGGGCCGGGAGATACGCAGTATTTT. This codes for CASSGGLAGGPGDTQYF.

The chain carries TRBV7-7 and TRBJ2-2; D not resolved. Looked up from germline, CDR1 is SSHAT and CDR2 is FNYEAQ (reference sequence). This CDR3 has 15 amino acids. V was trimmed by 1 base and J by 1 base, leaving 7 bases between them. CDR3 DNA sequence: TGTGCCAGCAGCTTAGTGGGCCTGAACACCGGGGAGCTGTTTTTT. Its protein is CASSLVGLNTGELFF.

The rearrangement joins TRBV4-1 to TRBJ2-1; D perhaps matches TRBD1 (5 bases). V lost 1 base and J lost 1, with 5 bases in between. The length of the CDR3 is 14 residues. Germline CDR1 and CDR2: MGHRA and YSYEKL. CDR3 DNA sequence: TGCGCCAGCAGCCAAGCAGGGTCCTACAATGAGCAGTTCTTC. Translating it yields CASSQAGSYNEQFF.

This clonotype was seen a single time. The chain employs TRBV20-1 and TRBJ2-5, with D perhaps matching TRBD1 or TRBD2 (5 bases each). With 4 bases removed from V and 1 base from J, the gap between germline ends came to 19 bases. The V gene's germline CDR1 is DFQATT and CDR2 SNEGSKA (reference sequence). The CDR3 loop spans 16 amino acids. CDR3 DNA: TGCAGTGCTAATGGCGAAGGGGTGGCGGGCCAAGAGACCCAGTACTTC. Protein: CSANGEGVAGQETQYF.

The chain has TRBV19 and TRBJ1-5; TRBD1 is a possible D gene (6 bases). Trimming removed 4 bases at V and 0 bases at J, with 13 bases between. Looked up from germline, CDR1 is LNHDA and CDR2 is SQIVND (reference sequence). The CDR3 runs 16 residues. The CDR3 reads CASSTTGHVSNQPQHF. The CDR3 region has the DNA TGTGCCAGTAGTACAACGGGACACGTTAGCAATCAGCCCCAGCATTTT.

This chain connects TRBV5-1 to TRBJ1-1, with a possible D match to TRBD1 (5 bases). CDR3 length: 13 residues. Germline CDR1 SGHRS, CDR2 YFSETQ. Trimming took off 4 bases at V and 6 bases at J, with 13 bases between the two ends. The CDR3 nucleotides read TGCGCCAGCAGCACAGGAGGTGGCCCTGAAGCTTTCTTT. Its protein product is CASSTGGGPEAFF.

CDR3 in amino acids: CSAKTGSGTEAFF. The CDR3 bases are TGCAGTGCCAAGACAGGGTCGGGCACTGAAGCTTTCTTT. The rearrangement links TRBV20-1 to TRBJ1-1; 7 nucleotides line up with TRBD1. This CDR3 comprises 13 residues. After removal of 6 bases from V and 4 bases from J, the junction contained 8 bases not matched to a gene. Germline V gene lookup returns CDR1 DFQATT and CDR2 SNEGSKA (reference sequence).

The V gene is TRBV7-3, the J gene TRBJ2-6; D not resolved. Germline V CDR1 and CDR2: SGHTA, FQGTGA. V lost 3 bases and J 4 bases, leaving 7 bases between the germline ends. The CDR3 extends over 14 amino acids. CDR3 sequence (DNA): TGTGCCAGCAGCTTTGCTCTCGGGGCCAACGTCCTGACTTTC. Protein sequence: CASSFALGANVLTF.

The chain has TRBV20-1 and TRBJ1-1; 8 bases are a match to TRBD1. Losses at the gene ends were 2 bases for V and 5 bases for J; bases not matched to a gene: 10. CDR3 length: 15 amino acids. CDR1 is DFQATT and CDR2 is SNEGSKA in the germline V gene (reference sequence). CDR3 bases: TGCAGTGCTAGACGGGCGACAGGGGCGAGGACTGAAGCTTTCTTT. Protein: CSARRATGARTEAFF.

The chain joins TRBV11-2 to TRBJ1-1; D call uncertain. The CDR3 is 17 amino acids. Germline assignment: CDR1 SGHAT and CDR2 FQNNGV. Trimming pared 4 bases from V and 0 bases from J, leaving 18 bases between. In DNA form, the CDR3 reads TGTGCCAGCAGCTCCGCTCAGGCACGGATGGTGAACACTGAAGCTTTCTTT. Residues: CASSSAQARMVNTEAFF.

The genes are TRBV20-1 and TRBJ2-7; 8 positions agree with TRBD1. Per the germline V gene, CDR1 is DFQATT and CDR2 is SNEGSKA (reference sequence). V gave up 4 bases and J gave up 5 bases; unmatched junction bases: 10. CDR3 size: 14 residues. The CDR3 loop is CSANSQGASHEQYF. The CDR3 DNA follows: TGCAGTGCTAACAGTCAGGGGGCATCCCACGAGCAGTACTTC.

The genes are TRBV7-8 and TRBJ2-6; 9 bases are a match to TRBD1. CDR3 length: 16 residues. Germline V gene sequence: CDR1 SGHVS, CDR2 FQNEAQ. V lost 5 bases to trimming and J lost 4 bases; unmatched junction nucleotides: 6. The CDR3 reads CASSATGGAGANVLTF. The DNA for the CDR3 is TGTGCCAGCAGCGCAACAGGGGGCGCCGGGGCCAACGTCCTGACTTTC. The full variable domain, its missing parts supplied by reference TRBV7-8 and TRBJ2-6, is GAGVSQSPRYKVAKRGQDVALRCDPISGHVSLFWYQQALGQGPEFLTYFQNEAQLDKSGLPSDRFFAERPEGSVSTLKIQRTQQEDSAVYLCASSATGGAGANVLTFGAGSRLTVL.